Sequencing of this T cell receptor beta chain was carried out in a study of CD8+ T cells in alopecia areata (dated by TCRdb to about 2018). For the study in its entirety: Skin from C3H/HeJ donors with spontaneous alopecia (about 6-13 months old) was grafted onto female C3H/HeJ recipients aged about 7-10 weeks. RNA was obtained with the PAXgene miRNA kit for fixed scalp, the miRNeasy kit for PBMCs, and the RNeasy kit for mouse skin. TCRbeta CDR3 regions were amplified by immunoSEQ multiplex PCR with 35 Vbeta forward and 13 Jbeta reverse primers. Clonality in the scalp was compared among normal scalp (n=4), patchy alopecia areata scalp (n=8), and alopecia totalis/universalis scalp (n=8). In humans, TCRbeta sequencing was performed on scalp tissue and on sorted CD4+ and CD8+ peripheral blood T cells from healthy controls and from patients with patchy or totalis/universalis alopecia areata. The study used high-throughput TCRbeta sequencing to examine T cell clonal expansion in alopecia areata, in both the C3H/HeJ mouse model and human patients.

Results and caveats for the whole study, not just this receptor: TCR sequences shared between patients were less clear than in mice, possibly partly because of HLA diversity in the patient population. Resident alphabeta T cells in normal human skin are also sequenced, complicating scalp TCR repertoire analysis, unlike mouse skin dominated by gammadelta T cells. Lesional scalp, especially in alopecia totalis/universalis, showed higher clonality and more expanded CD8+ clones than normal scalp, suggesting antigenic drive.

This clone appeared a few times. This clone's antigen is unknown. With a mouse as the source, gene names and germline sequences are drawn from the mouse. The read comes to an end 4 residues before the CDR3 does, leaving the germline J gene to fill in the end. The library was obtained by the immunoSEQ multiplex PCR assay. RNA was extracted from all samples and reverse transcribed into cDNA, which served as template for TCR sequencing. First-strand cDNA was synthesized using SuperScript III with a 2:1 mix of oligo-dT and random hexamers. A synthetic immune receptor repertoire was used to measure amplification bias, and any remaining bias was corrected computationally. Sequencing of the libraries was done on Illumina HiSeq using 60 bp reads that spanned the CDR3 and were read from J toward V. For the original study's pipeline: Raw reads were preprocessed to remove errors, and CDR3 was defined by IMGT conventions from the conserved cysteine to phenylalanine. Clonality was computed as 1 minus the Shannon entropy, with the entropy normalized by log2 of the number of productive unique TCRs. CD4 or CD8 identity of scalp clones was inferred by cross-referencing scalp TCRbeta sequences with sorted blood CD4 and CD8 repertoires. TCRdb mirrors the immuneACCESS table, restricted to in-frame sequences. Some clones are absent from its copies; in checked studies, under half trace to an unresolved V gene, and the reason for the others is unknown. V, J and clone size are taken as reported in that table, and D and trimming were inferred from the DNA itself. This sample shows about 120,000 clones, and none of them turns up only once. The ten largest account for 20% of the sample.

Inclusive of the bounding cysteine and phenylalanine, the CDR3 is 13 residues long. The 27 bases shown cover part of the CDR3, and their frame starts at base 1. According to the germline V gene, CDR1 reads SGHSA and CDR2 reads FRNQAP. V is cut by 2 bases and J by 2 bases, and the space between the germline ends is 5 bases. The chain is made from TRBV16 and TRBJ2-3; the D gene remains uncertain. The sequencing input was lesional skin. The receptor was isolated from a C3H/HeJ mouse with alopecia areata. This strain of mice has MHC haplotype H2-k. Incomplete CDR3 DNA: TGTGCAAGCAGCTTAAACAATGCAGAA. Its protein reads: CASSLNNAE. The complete CDR3 protein is CASSLNNAETLYF.